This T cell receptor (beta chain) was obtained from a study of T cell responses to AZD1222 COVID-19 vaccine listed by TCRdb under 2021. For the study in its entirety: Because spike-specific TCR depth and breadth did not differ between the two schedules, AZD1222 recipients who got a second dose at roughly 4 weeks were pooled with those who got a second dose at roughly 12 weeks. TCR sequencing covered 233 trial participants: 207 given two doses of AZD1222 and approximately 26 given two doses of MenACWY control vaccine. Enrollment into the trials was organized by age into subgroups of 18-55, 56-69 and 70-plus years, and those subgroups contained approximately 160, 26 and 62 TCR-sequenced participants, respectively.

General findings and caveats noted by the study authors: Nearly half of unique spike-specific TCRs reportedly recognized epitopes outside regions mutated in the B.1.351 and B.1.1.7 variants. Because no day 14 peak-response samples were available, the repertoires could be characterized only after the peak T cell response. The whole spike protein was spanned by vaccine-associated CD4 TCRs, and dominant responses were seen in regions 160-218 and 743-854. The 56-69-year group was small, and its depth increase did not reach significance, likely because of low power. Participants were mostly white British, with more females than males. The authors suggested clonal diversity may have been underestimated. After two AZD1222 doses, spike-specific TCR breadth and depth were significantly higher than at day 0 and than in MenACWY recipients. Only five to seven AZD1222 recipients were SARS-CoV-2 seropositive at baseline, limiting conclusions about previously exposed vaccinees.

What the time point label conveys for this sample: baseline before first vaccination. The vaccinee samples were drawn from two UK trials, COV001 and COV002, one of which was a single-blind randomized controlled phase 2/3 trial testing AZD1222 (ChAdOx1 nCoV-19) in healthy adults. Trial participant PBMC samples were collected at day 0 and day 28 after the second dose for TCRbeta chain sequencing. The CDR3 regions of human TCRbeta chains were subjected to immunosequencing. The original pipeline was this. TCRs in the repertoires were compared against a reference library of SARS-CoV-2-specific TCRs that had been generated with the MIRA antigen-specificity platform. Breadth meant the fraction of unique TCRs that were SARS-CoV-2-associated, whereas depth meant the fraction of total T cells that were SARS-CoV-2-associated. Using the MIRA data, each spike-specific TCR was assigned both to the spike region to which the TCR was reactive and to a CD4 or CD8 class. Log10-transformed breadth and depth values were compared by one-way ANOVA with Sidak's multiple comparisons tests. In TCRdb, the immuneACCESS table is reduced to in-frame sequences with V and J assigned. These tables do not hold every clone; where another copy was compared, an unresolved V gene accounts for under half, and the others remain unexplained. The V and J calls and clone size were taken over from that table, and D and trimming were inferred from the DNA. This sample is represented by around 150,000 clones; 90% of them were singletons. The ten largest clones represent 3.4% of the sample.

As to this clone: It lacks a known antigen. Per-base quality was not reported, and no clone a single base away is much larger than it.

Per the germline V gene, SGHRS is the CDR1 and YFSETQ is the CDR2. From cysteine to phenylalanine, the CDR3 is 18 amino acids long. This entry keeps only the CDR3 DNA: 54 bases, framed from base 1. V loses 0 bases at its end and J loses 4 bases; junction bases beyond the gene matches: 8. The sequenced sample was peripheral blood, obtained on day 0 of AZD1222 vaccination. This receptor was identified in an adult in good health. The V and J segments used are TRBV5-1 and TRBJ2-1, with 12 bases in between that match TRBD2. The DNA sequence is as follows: TGCGCCAGCAGCTTGGGACTAGCGGGAGCCCTTAGATACAATGAGCAGTTCTTC. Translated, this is CASSLGLAGALRYNEQFF.